This T cell receptor (beta chain) originates from a study of Ad26.COV2.S vaccination and SARS-CoV-2 variants (dated by TCRdb to about 2021). About the investigation overall: Vaccine-arm donors were drawn from COV1001, a multicentre, randomized, double-blind, placebo-controlled phase I-IIa trial of Ad26.COV2.S in healthy adults. Ad26.COV2.S was administered intramuscularly at a dose of 5x10^10 or 1x10^11 viral particles, either as one shot or as two shots given 56 days apart. TCRbeta repertoire sequencing was used to assess the specificity and breadth of SARS-CoV-2-reactive T cell receptors after Ad26.COV2.S vaccination. The TCR-sequenced set comprised around 30 samples: approximately 19 Ad26.COV2.S vaccine recipients, 5 placebo recipients and 8 SARS-CoV-2 convalescent individuals. Trial participants were randomized into five groups of five: low-dose or high-dose Ad26.COV2.S given once or twice, or placebo on both occasions. Blinding of investigators to trial group allocation was maintained during experiments and outcome assessment.

What the research found in general, with its limitations: Vaccine and placebo recipients had similar non-spike TCR breadth, a finding consistent with the vaccine containing only spike. According to the authors, total T cell responses may have been underestimated by the TCR breadth and depth analyses. Comparing responses between vaccine doses or regimens was not something the study was powered to do. Higher spike-specific TCR breadth was observed in Ad26.COV2.S recipients than in placebo recipients (P = 0.0014). Substantial breadth of spike-specific CD8+ and CD4+ T cell responses was reported after vaccination.

The immunoSEQ Assay was used to sequence TCRbeta CDR3 regions. After extraction, genomic DNA underwent amplification by bias-controlled multiplex PCR, followed by high-throughput sequencing. As for the authors' bioinformatics: To quantify the absolute abundance of each unique TCRbeta CDR3 region, sequences were collapsed and filtered. T cell fraction was estimated by normalization of TCRbeta template counts to usable DNA, with usable DNA being measured through amplification of reference genes present in all nucleated cells. Repertoire TCRs were annotated as SARS-CoV-2-specific when V gene, CDR3 amino acid sequence and J gene were exactly matched to a known reactive TCR set. The reference SARS-CoV-2 TCR set came from MIRA and was filtered for enrichment in COVID-19-positive ImmuneCODE repertoires, removing public or cross-reactive TCRs. Using the MIRA antigens, annotated TCRs were further analysed by specific ORF or by position within an ORF. Breadth was defined as annotated unique rearrangements over total unique productive rearrangements; depth was the summed frequency of those rearrangements. TCR breadth was compared between groups using two-sided Wilcoxon rank-sum tests. The table comes from immuneACCESS by way of TCRdb, which keeps in-frame sequences with V and J called. Part of the clones is missing from these tables; in studies checked, under half for an unresolved V gene and the rest for unknown reasons. D and trimming were read from the DNA, whereas the V and J calls and clone size are those reported in that table. The sample records roughly 420,000 clones, 70% to 90% of which are singletons. Of the sample, approximately 4% is held by the ten largest clones.

The label giving this sample's treatment or condition can be read as: roughly 18 received Ad26.COV2.S at low or high dose, single or two shots; roughly five received placebo; per-sample allocation not given. For vaccine and placebo recipients, the sequenced repertoires came from samples collected on day 63 after the first injection. In Cohort 1b, 25 to 30 adults aged 18-55 years were enrolled at a single site in Boston, USA, between 29 July and 7 August 2020. Ad26.COV2.S was a replication-incompetent adenovirus type 26 vector expressing a prefusion-stabilized SARS-CoV-2 spike protein from the original Wuhan strain. As concerns this clone: Its recognized antigen is unknown. No qualities accompany the bases; no much larger clone lies one base away.

The CDR3 holds 14 amino acids from the cysteine to the phenylalanine. Only the CDR3 DNA is retained, 42 bases long and in frame from the first base. The germline V gene provides CDR1 MNHEY and CDR2 SVGAGI. V has 2 bases trimmed and J has 6 bases trimmed; junction bases matching no gene number 3. Sequencing was performed on peripheral blood, taken in a trial of Ad26.COV2.S vaccine versus placebo. The sequence was obtained from a person between 18 and 65 years old who received the Ad26.COV2.S COVID-19 vaccine or a placebo. Recombination connected TRBV6-5 to TRBJ1-5; 8 central nucleotides agree with TRBD1. For the CDR3, the sequence is CASSYGTGIQPQHF. The nucleotides read TGTGCCAGCAGTTACGGGACAGGAATTCAGCCCCAGCATTTT.